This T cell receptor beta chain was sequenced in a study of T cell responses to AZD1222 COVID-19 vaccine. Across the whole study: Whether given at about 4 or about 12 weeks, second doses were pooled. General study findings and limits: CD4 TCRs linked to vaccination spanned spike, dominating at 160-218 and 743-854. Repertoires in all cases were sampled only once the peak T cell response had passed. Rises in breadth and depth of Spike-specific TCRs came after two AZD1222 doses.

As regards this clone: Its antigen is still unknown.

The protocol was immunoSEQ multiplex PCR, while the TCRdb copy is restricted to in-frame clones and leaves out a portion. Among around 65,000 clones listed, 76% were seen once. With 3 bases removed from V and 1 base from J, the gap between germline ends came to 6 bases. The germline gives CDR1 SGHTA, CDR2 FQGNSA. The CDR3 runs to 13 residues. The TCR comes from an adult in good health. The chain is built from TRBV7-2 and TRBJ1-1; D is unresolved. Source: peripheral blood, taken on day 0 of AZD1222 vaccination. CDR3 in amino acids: CASSFGRNTEAFF. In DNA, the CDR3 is TGTGCCAGCAGCTTCGGGCGGAACACTGAAGCTTTCTTT. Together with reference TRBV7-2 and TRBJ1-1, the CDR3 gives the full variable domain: GAGVSQSPSNKVTEKGKDVELRCDPISGHTALYWYRQSLGQGLEFLIYFQGNSAPDKSGLPSDRFSAERTGGSVSTLTIQRTQQEDSAVYLCASSFGRNTEAFFGQGTRLTVV.